This T cell receptor (beta chain) was captured by sequencing in a study of cytomegalovirus exposure and HLA in healthy donors. Study outcomes and limitations: With DRB1 most and HLA-C fewest, TCR association rates differed between HLA loci in a later analysis.

This clone was picked up a small number of times. Its antigen remains unidentified. The PCR had 60 Vbeta and 13 Jbeta primers. The data were produced by immunoSEQ multiplex PCR, yet TCRdb's version contains in-frame clones alone and is incomplete. Among approximately 160,000 clones, around 67% were seen once, and the ten largest hold 3.5% to 5%. V dropped 3 bases and J dropped 2 bases, with 10 bases sitting between them. The germline V gene encodes CDR1 MGHRA and CDR2 YSYEKL. The CDR3 consists of 15 residues. The sequencing input was PBMCs. This sequence originates from a woman aged 18-29 years in good health and CMV-seropositive. The V gene is TRBV4-1, the J gene TRBJ1-4; D not resolved. DNA of the CDR3: TGCGCCAGCAGCCAGCTGGCGGCCACTAATGAAAAACTGTTTTTT. Residues: CASSQLAATNEKLFF.